This T cell receptor (beta chain) originates from a study of cytomegalovirus exposure and HLA in healthy donors. Study results and limitations: The investigators catalogued some 150 TCR beta chains as cytomegalovirus-associated. An analysis done earlier found most TCR beta V segments productive about 87% or about 30% of the time.

Comments on this clone: Its antigen is currently unknown.

The primer mix had 60 Vbeta and 13 Jbeta primers. Sequenced by immunoSEQ multiplex PCR; TCRdb stores in-frame clones only, minus some. The data contain more than 60,000 clones, 79% of them singletons. CDR3 size: 15 residues. Trimming pared 3 bases from V and 1 base from J, leaving 12 bases between. CDR1 KGHSH and CDR2 LQKENI come from the germline V gene. The chain links TRBV18 to TRBJ1-2; D is possibly TRBD1 (5 bases). The sequence was collected from a woman in her thirties in good health and CMV-seronegative. The sequenced material came from PBMCs. CDR3 residues: CASSPPGGFNYGYTF. The CDR3 DNA reads TGTGCCAGCTCACCCCCCGGGGGGTTTAACTATGGCTACACCTTC. The whole variable domain, remainder taken from reference TRBV18 and TRBJ1-2, is NAGVMQNPRHLVRRRGQEARLRCSPMKGHSHVYWYRQLPEEGLKFMVYLQKENIIDESGMPKERFSAEFPKEGPSILRIQQVVRGDSAAYFCASSPPGGFNYGYTFGSGTRLTVV.